The TCR beta chain described here comes from a study of identical twins. Points from the study as a whole: Within cord blood, abundant beta clonotypes carried fewer insertions, but memory repertoires showed no such trend. Shared out-of-frame alpha sequences (those common to twins) showed excess low generation probability.

This clonotype came up a few times. The antigen remains undetermined. Germline CDR1 reads MNHEY; CDR2 reads SMNVEV (reference sequence). Trimming took 1 base from V and 3 from J, leaving 9 bases between them. The CDR3 runs 14 residues. TCRdb ran MiXCR on the 5' RACE reads and lists one entry per CDR3 protein. The sample carries 300,000 to 400,000 distinct CDR3 sequences, 9% to 15% recorded once. The same sample was also used in a study of yellow fever vaccine responses in identical twins. That source reports: Twins reportedly appeared to share part of their vaccine T cell response while keeping part individual.

This sequence joins TRBV27 and TRBJ1-1; possibly TRBD1 for D (5 bases). Sequencing input: CD8+ T cells sorted from blood. The clonotype originates from a woman between 18 and 29 years old in good health. The CDR3 region has the DNA TGTGCCAGCAGTTTATTTCGGGACGACACTGAAGCTTTCTTT. Translated, it gives CASSLFRDDTEAFF.